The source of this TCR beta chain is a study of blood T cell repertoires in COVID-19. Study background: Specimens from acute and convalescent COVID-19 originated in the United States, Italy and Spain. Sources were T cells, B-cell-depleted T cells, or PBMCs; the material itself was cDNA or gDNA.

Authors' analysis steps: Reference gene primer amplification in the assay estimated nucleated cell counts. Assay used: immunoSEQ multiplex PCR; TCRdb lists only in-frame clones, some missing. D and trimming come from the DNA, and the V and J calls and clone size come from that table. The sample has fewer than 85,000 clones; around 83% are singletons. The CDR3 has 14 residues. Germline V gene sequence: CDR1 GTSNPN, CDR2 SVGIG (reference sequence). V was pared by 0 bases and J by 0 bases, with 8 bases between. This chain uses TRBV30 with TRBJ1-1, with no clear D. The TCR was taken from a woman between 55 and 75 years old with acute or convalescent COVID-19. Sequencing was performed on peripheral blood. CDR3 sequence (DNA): TGTGCCTGGAGTGTCTCCGGGGTGAACACTGAAGCTTTCTTT. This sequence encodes CAWSVSGVNTEAFF.